This T cell receptor (beta chain) was sequenced in a study of shared clonotypes between healthy human individuals. Study conclusions and caveats: Limited genetic and exposure-history diversity came from having few donors.

The V and J ends lost 2 bases and 2 bases respectively, with 9 bases between them. The CDR3 is 14 residues long. CDR1 and CDR2 (germline): KGHSH, LQKENI. As for this clone: Its antigen is not identified. Other DNA sequences in the sample encode the same CDR3.

Libraries were prepared by immunoSEQ multiplex PCR; TCRdb keeps only in-frame clonotypes and omits some of them. This sample has 150,000 to 200,000 clones, with roughly 93% found just once. Material for sequencing was naive CD4+ T cells sorted from blood. Subset given: CD45RA+ positively selected. The source of this sequence is a woman aged 25 to 45 in good health. The V call is TRBV18, the J call TRBJ1-1, with TRBD1 as a possible D gene (5 bases). The DNA for the CDR3 is TGTGCCAGCTCACCAGGGGCCACAAACACTGAAGCTTTCTTT. Its translation: CASSPGATNTEAFF.